Below, 28 T cell receptor beta chains from the same sample are listed, as sequenced in a study of sequential checkpoint blockade in melanoma. The table came from immunoSEQ multiplex PCR; TCRdb's copy has only in-frame clones and leaves some out. The data show 20,000 to 25,000 clones, around 80% seen once. Described treatment: randomized to nivolumab then ipilimumab (arm A) or the reverse (arm B). This specimen was CD8+ T cells sorted from blood (inferred from file names), taken from a patient given nivolumab and ipilimumab in sequence. These receptors were collected from a human donor with melanoma.

The gene calls are TRBV18 and TRBJ2-1; 11 positions agree with TRBD2. The CDR3 consists of 15 residues. V shed 0 bases and J 5 bases; nucleotides not matched to a gene: 0. Germline lookup yields CDR1 KGHSH and CDR2 LQKENI. As DNA, the CDR3 is TGTGCCAGCTCACCACCGGGACTAGCGGACAATGAGCAGTTCTTC. It is translated as CASSPPGLADNEQFF.

This chain uses TRBV19 with TRBJ1-2, with 7 nucleotides matching TRBD1. This CDR3 has 17 amino acids. Germline V gene sequence: CDR1 LNHDA, CDR2 SQIVND (reference sequence). The J segment lost 7 bases and the V segment lost 2 bases, leaving 16 bases of the junction unmatched. CDR3 sequence (DNA): TGTGCCAGTAGTATATCTTGGCAGGGGGTCGTTCTCCGTGGCTACACCTTC. This translates into CASSISWQGVVLRGYTF.

This chain links TRBV5-5 with TRBJ2-3, with TRBD2 matching 10 bases. The trim removed 0 bases at V and 6 bases at J, leaving 4 bases unmatched. Germline CDR1 and CDR2: SGHKS and YYEKEE (reference sequence). CDR3 length equals 15 residues. The CDR3 coding sequence is TGTGCCAGCAGCTTGGCAAGCGGGAGGGTGGATACGCAGTATTTT. Its translation: CASSLASGRVDTQYF. The complete variable domain, with remaining parts taken from reference TRBV5-5 and TRBJ2-3, reads DAGVTQSPTHLIKTRGQQVTLRCSPISGHKSVSWYQQVLGQGPQFIFQYYEKEERGRGNFPDRFSARQFPNYSSELNVNALLLGDSALYLCASSLASGRVDTQYFGPGTRLTVL.

This clone was observed a handful of times. This chain links TRBV19 with TRBJ2-7, with D maybe TRBD2 (6 bases). The CDR3 contains 16 residues. V lost 4 bases, J lost 5 bases, and 21 bases lay in between. Germline V gene sequence: CDR1 LNHDA, CDR2 SQIVND (reference sequence). The CDR3 DNA sequence: TGTGCCAGTAGTACCACTGGGACTTACCTCAGTCACGAGCAGTACTTC. It translates to CASSTTGTYLSHEQYF.

The V call is TRBV7-2, the J call TRBJ2-3; TRBD2 agrees at 11 bases. From germline, CDR1 is SGHTA and CDR2 FQGNSA. The V gene end was trimmed by 4 bases and the J gene end by 4 bases; junction bases not matched to a gene: 10. The CDR3 has 17 residues. The chain's CDR3 is CASSSTSGKGAADTQYF. CDR3 nucleotide sequence: TGTGCCAGCAGCTCGACTAGCGGGAAAGGTGCGGCAGATACGCAGTATTTT.

The chain joins TRBV4-3 to TRBJ2-3; tentatively, D is TRBD2 (5 bases). The CDR3 has 13 amino acids. The germline gives CDR1 LGHNA, CDR2 YSLEER. Trimming took off 5 bases at V and 4 bases at J, with 10 bases between the two ends. CDR3 coding DNA: TGCGCCAGCAGCGACACTAGTGCAGATACGCAGTATTTT. Translated, it gives CASSDTSADTQYF.

This clone was observed a handful of times. The V and J genes are TRBV7-9 and TRBJ2-6; 8 bases are shared with TRBD1. Looked up from germline, CDR1 is SEHNR and CDR2 is FQNEAQ (reference sequence). The CDR3 is 19 amino acids. V trimming: 7 bases; J trimming: 0 bases; junction bases outside the gene matches: 14. CDR3: CASTRWTGKGASGANVLTF. DNA for the CDR3: TGTGCCAGCACCAGATGGACAGGGAAAGGAGCCTCTGGGGCCAACGTCCTGACTTTC.

J is TRBJ1-6 and V is TRBV18; 7 positions agree with TRBD1. The trim removed 3 bases at V and 5 bases at J, leaving 7 bases unmatched. CDR1 and CDR2 (germline): KGHSH, LQKENI. This CDR3 is 16 amino acids long. In nucleotides, the CDR3 is TGTGCCAGCTCACCGCAGGAGGGGGCTAATAATTCACCCCTCCACTTT. Residues: CASSPQEGANNSPLHF.

CDR3 DNA: TGTGCCAGCAGCTTCACTCGAACTAGCGGGGATGCCAAAAACATTCAGTACTTC. It specifies CASSFTRTSGDAKNIQYF. The genes are TRBV7-2 and TRBJ2-4; 10 bases are shared with TRBD2. Trimming took 3 bases from V and 1 from J; bases not matched to a gene: 9. Germline V gives CDR1 SGHTA, CDR2 FQGNSA. This CDR3 region has 18 residues.

The chain recombines TRBV5-6 with TRBJ1-2, with D possibly TRBD1 on 5 matching bases. The germline V gene has CDR1 SGHDT and CDR2 YYEEEE. The V and J ends lost 0 bases and 0 bases respectively, with 15 bases between them. This CDR3 is built from 17 residues. In DNA, the CDR3 is TGTGCCAGCAGCTTGGTTGGCAGGGTGGCTTCTAACTATGGCTACACCTTC. Its protein product is CASSLVGRVASNYGYTF.

CDR3 DNA: TGTGCCAGTTCCCTTTTCGGTCGTGGCTACACCTTC. Its translation is CASSLFGRGYTF. V gene TRBV19 combines with J gene TRBJ1-2; D is unclear. Trimming left V 8 bases short and J 7 bases short, with 14 bases between. Germline values: CDR1 LNHDA, CDR2 SQIVND (reference sequence). The CDR3 spans 12 residues.

The genes are TRBV18 and TRBJ2-1; the D is unclear. CDR1 and CDR2 from the germline V gene are KGHSH and LQKENI. The ends were cut back, 3 bases at V and 6 bases at J, with 3 bases in the middle. There are 11 residues in the CDR3. CDR3 loop: CASSPSNEQFF. The CDR3 nucleotides are TGTGCCAGCTCACCCTCCAATGAGCAGTTCTTC.

The chain joins TRBV28 to TRBJ2-1; D not resolved. Trimming took off 7 bases at V and 7 bases at J, with 11 bases between the two ends. Germline lookup yields CDR1 MDHEN and CDR2 SYDVKM. CDR3 length: 12 residues. This CDR3 reads CASTPDGNEQFF. Written as DNA, the CDR3 is TGTGCCAGCACTCCCGACGGGAATGAGCAGTTCTTC.

The chain couples TRBV28 to TRBJ2-7, with 8 bases matching TRBD1. The V segment lost 3 bases and the J segment 6 bases; nucleotides outside the gene matches: 7. CDR1 and CDR2 (germline): MDHEN, SYDVKM. CDR3 length: 14 amino acids. CDR3 in amino acids: CASSLAGGNFEQYF. The CDR3 DNA follows: TGTGCCAGCAGTTTGGCAGGGGGCAATTTCGAGCAGTACTTC.

The gene calls are TRBV18 and TRBJ1-5, with 9 bases lining up with TRBD1. With 4 bases clipped from V and 5 bases from J, the junction kept 3 bases outside the gene matches. Germline CDR1 is KGHSH and CDR2 is LQKENI. The CDR3 has 14 amino acids. This CDR3 reads CASSQQGADQPQHF. CDR3 DNA: TGTGCCAGCTCACAACAGGGGGCGGATCAGCCCCAGCATTTT. The full variable domain, completed using reference TRBV18 and TRBJ1-5, is NAGVMQNPRHLVRRRGQEARLRCSPMKGHSHVYWYRQLPEEGLKFMVYLQKENIIDESGMPKERFSAEFPKEGPSILRIQQVVRGDSAAYFCASSQQGADQPQHFGDGTRLSIL.

The chain carries TRBV28 and TRBJ2-4; TRBD1 agrees at 8 bases. This CDR3 comprises 15 residues. The ends lost 2 bases at V and 5 bases at J; junction bases unmatched: 5. The V gene's germline CDR1 is MDHEN and CDR2 SYDVKM. The CDR3 nucleotides are TGTGCCAGCAGTTTAGGCCAGGGGGCCCAAAACATTCAGTACTTC. It is translated as CASSLGQGAQNIQYF.

The chain is built from TRBV28 and TRBJ2-7; tentatively, D is TRBD2 (6 bases). With 6 bases removed from V and 3 bases from J, the gap between germline ends came to 12 bases. Per the germline V gene, CDR1 is MDHEN and CDR2 is SYDVKM. This CDR3 is built from 13 residues. The CDR3 coding sequence is TGTGCCAGCAGCCTGGGACTCCGCTACGAGCAGTACTTC. Protein sequence: CASSLGLRYEQYF. The variable domain in full, completed from reference TRBV28 and TRBJ2-7, reads DVKVTQSSRYLVKRTGEKVFLECVQDMDHENMFWYRQDPGLGLRLIYFSYDVKMKEKGDIPEGYSVSREKKERFSLILESASTNQTSMYLCASSLGLRYEQYFGPGTRLTVT.

The V and J genes are TRBV30 and TRBJ1-4; D gene unclear. V dropped 1 base and J dropped 0 bases, with 12 bases sitting between them. The CDR3 contains 16 residues. CDR1 GTSNPN and CDR2 SVGIG come from the germline V gene (reference sequence). The CDR3 DNA reads TGTGCCTGGAGTGCGGGAGGAATAGCAACTAATGAAAAACTGTTTTTT. Its translation is CAWSAGGIATNEKLFF.

The rearrangement uses TRBV28 and TRBJ2-1; tentatively, D is TRBD2 (5 bases). The germline CDR1 and CDR2 sequences are MDHEN and SYDVKM. The CDR3 runs 12 residues. The V gene lost 8 bases and the J gene lost 1 base, with 6 bases spanning the gap. The CDR3: CASGGSYNEQFF. The DNA of the CDR3 is TGTGCCAGCGGAGGTTCCTACAATGAGCAGTTCTTC.

The DNA of the CDR3 is TGTGCCAGCAGCCGAAGGTCGGGCGGGAGGGCCAACACCGGGGAGCTGTTTTTT. It codes for CASSRRSGGRANTGELFF. V and J are TRBV7-2 and TRBJ2-2; 9 nucleotides match TRBD2. CDR1 and CDR2 (germline): SGHTA, FQGNSA. J gave up 2 bases and V 5 bases, and 12 bases lay outside the gene matches. The length of the CDR3 is 18 residues. Full variable domain (rest looked up from reference TRBV7-2 and TRBJ2-2): GAGVSQSPSNKVTEKGKDVELRCDPISGHTALYWYRQSLGQGLEFLIYFQGNSAPDKSGLPSDRFSAERTGGSVSTLTIQRTQQEDSAVYLCASSRRSGGRANTGELFFGEGSRLTVL.

Concerning this clone itself: A read error may produce the germline difference seen at one junction end. This chain uses TRBV5-1 with TRBJ2-2, with D maybe TRBD2 (7 bases). CDR3 length equals 16 residues. CDR1 and CDR2 (germline): SGHRS, YFSETQ. The CDR3: CASSLLGGGNAGELFF. The CDR3 bases are TGCGCCAGCAGCTTGTTGGGAGGGGGGAACGCCGGGGAGCTGTTTTTT.

The chain is built from TRBV7-2 and TRBJ2-7; TRBD2 might be the D (6 bases). Trimming shortened V by 1 base and J by 4 bases, and 14 bases separated the two germline ends. The CDR3 loop spans 15 amino acids. The germline gives CDR1 SGHTA, CDR2 FQGNSA. Written as DNA, the CDR3 is TGTGCCAGCAGCTTAGAAGGCGGGACTCTTTACGAGCAGTACTTC. Translating gives CASSLEGGTLYEQYF.

This chain links TRBV11-2 with TRBJ2-1; D not resolved. CDR1 SGHAT and CDR2 FQNNGV come from the germline V gene. The CDR3 spans 12 residues. V was shortened by 3 bases and J by 6 bases, with 6 bases between the two germline ends. The CDR3, as DNA: TGTGCCAGCAGCTTCAGGTCCAATGAGCAGTTCTTC. Residues: CASSFRSNEQFF.

The chain recombines TRBV7-9 with TRBJ1-2; possible D gene TRBD1, 5 bases. The CDR3 is 11 amino acids. Between the trimmed V and J ends, which lost 5 bases and 7 bases, there was a span of 8 bases. Germline assignment: CDR1 SEHNR and CDR2 FQNEAQ (reference sequence). CDR3 coding DNA: TGTGCCAGCAGCCAGGGATTTGGCTACACCTTC. It translates to CASSQGFGYTF.

The gene calls are TRBV18 and TRBJ1-1, with a tentative D call TRBD1 (5 bases). Trimming stripped 2 bases from V and 1 base from J, with 14 bases between. The CDR3 is 16 amino acids. CDR1 and CDR2 (germline): KGHSH, LQKENI. The CDR3 region is CASSPTGGLTNTEAFF. DNA of the CDR3: TGTGCCAGCTCACCAACGGGGGGACTAACGAACACTGAAGCTTTCTTT.

Here the CDR3 reads CASSVGQGMELDYGYTF. CDR3 nucleotides: TGTGCCAGCAGCGTAGGACAGGGTATGGAGTTGGACTATGGCTACACCTTC. This sequence joins TRBV9 and TRBJ1-2, with TRBD1 identical over 7 bases. In germline, CDR1 is SGDLS, CDR2 YYNGEE. Trimming at V came to 0 bases and at J to 3 bases, leaving 11 bases not matched to a gene. The CDR3 runs 17 residues. Filled out from reference TRBV9 and TRBJ1-2, the complete variable domain reads DSGVTQTPKHLITATGQRVTLRCSPRSGDLSVYWYQQSLDQGLQFLIQYYNGEERAKGNILERFSAQQFPDLHSELNLSSLELGDSALYFCASSVGQGMELDYGYTFGSGTRLTVV.

With respect to this clone: This may be a read error: a much more frequent sequence differs by one nucleotide. The CDR3 DNA reads TGTGTCAGCAGTAAGAGCAGGGGGGCTAATGAAAAACTGTTTTTT. It yields the protein CVSSKSRGANEKLFF. The V and J genes are TRBV2 and TRBJ1-4; TRBD1 aligns across 7 bases. Germline CDR1 reads SNHLY; CDR2 reads FYNNEI. The CDR3 extends over 15 amino acids. Using reference TRBV2 and TRBJ1-4 for the parts outside the CDR3, the full variable domain is EPEVTQTPSHQVTQMGQEVILRCVPISNHLYFYWYRQILGQKVEFLVSFYNNEISEKSEIFDDQFSVERPDGSNFTLKIRSTKLEDSAMYFCVSSKSRGANEKLFFGSGTQLSVL.

V and J are TRBV19 and TRBJ2-5; 8 bases line up with TRBD1. Unmatched junction bases numbered 11, after V lost 5 bases and J lost 3 bases. The CDR3 is made up of 16 amino acids. Germline CDR1 is LNHDA and CDR2 is SQIVND (reference sequence). CDR3 amino acids: CASSLTGTGKEETQYF. DNA of the CDR3: TGTGCCAGTAGTCTAACCGGGACAGGCAAAGAAGAGACCCAGTACTTC.